This T cell receptor (beta chain) was recorded in a study of cytomegalovirus exposure and HLA in healthy donors. General observations from the study: The study found most TCR sequences rare, yet found some public TCRs in many donors.

Trimming pared 6 bases from V and 2 bases from J, leaving 11 bases between. Germline V lookup: CDR1 SQVTM, CDR2 ANQGSEA. The CDR3 runs 13 residues. This PCR relied on a set of 60 Vbeta primers and 13 Jbeta primers. This table comes from immunoSEQ multiplex PCR, and its TCRdb copy is limited to in-frame clones, with some not included. The repertoire holds 110,000 to 150,000 clones, roughly 70% seen once, with around 1.9% in the top ten. Note on this clone: Its antigen is unidentified.

Sequenced: PBMCs. The receptor comes from a woman between 40 and 55 years old in good health and CMV-seronegative. The chain recombines TRBV29-1 with TRBJ1-3; D not resolved. CDR3 protein: CSVLRVPGNTIYF. CDR3 in DNA: TGCAGCGTCCTGAGGGTTCCTGGAAACACCATATATTTT.